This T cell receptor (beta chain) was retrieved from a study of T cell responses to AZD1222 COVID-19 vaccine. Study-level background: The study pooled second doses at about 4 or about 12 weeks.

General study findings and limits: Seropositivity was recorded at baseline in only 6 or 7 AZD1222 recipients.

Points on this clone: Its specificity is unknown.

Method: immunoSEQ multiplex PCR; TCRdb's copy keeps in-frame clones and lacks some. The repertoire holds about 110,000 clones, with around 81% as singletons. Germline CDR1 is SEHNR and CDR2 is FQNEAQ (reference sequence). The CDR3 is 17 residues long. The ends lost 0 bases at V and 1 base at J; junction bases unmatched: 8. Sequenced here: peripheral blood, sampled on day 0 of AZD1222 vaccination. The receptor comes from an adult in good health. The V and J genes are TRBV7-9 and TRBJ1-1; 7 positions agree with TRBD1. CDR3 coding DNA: TGTGCCAGCAGCTTAGCGAGGACCACAGGGGAGAACACTGAAGCTTTCTTT. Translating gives CASSLARTTGENTEAFF. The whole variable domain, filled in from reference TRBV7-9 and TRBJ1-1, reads DTGVSQNPRHKITKRGQNVTFRCDPISEHNRLYWYRQTLGQGPEFLTYFQNEAQLEKSRLLSDRFSAERPKGSFSTLEIQRTEQGDSAMYLCASSLARTTGENTEAFFGQGTRLTVV.